This TCR beta chain came from a study of human T cells and chemical hapten exposure. Looking at the study overall: TCR yields differed between samples (mainly from small differences in pooled library volume). Study-wide results and caveats: DPC sensitization produced no change in TCRs with frequency above 1 in 1000.

In this sample, this clonotype turned up many times. Its cognate antigen is unknown. Unique molecular identifiers were attached to individual cDNA molecules within the library. Methods used by the authors: Sample-level TCR yields exhibited a median of approximately 88,000, with a range of about 20,000 to 690,600. TCRdb independently ran MiXCR on the RACE reads; one entry per CDR3 protein. These V and J calls are TCRdb output, not the study's own analysis. The sample holds approximately 33,000 distinct CDR3 sequences; over 7% are singletons and the top ten take about 9.8%. The time point is: healthy volunteer bleed at 2 weeks. Whole blood, unfractionated, served as the material for total RNA extraction. This CDR3 region has 13 residues. Trimming shortened V by 3 bases and J by 7 bases, and 12 bases separated the two germline ends.

The sequenced material came from whole blood. The chain has TRBV12-3 or TRBV12-4 and TRBJ1-1; TRBD1 might be the D (6 bases). This receptor was obtained from a human donor in good health. Some clones in this sample may be carry-over from other donors' samples. The CDR3 loop reads CASSFKGDDEAFF. The CDR3 DNA is TGTGCCAGCAGTTTTAAGGGGGATGATGAAGCTTTCTTT.